The clone carrying this T cell receptor beta chain was counted many times. Its antigen is not known. Samples came from axillary lymph nodes draining the breast cancer. Via MiXCR, TCRdb re-called the multiplex PCR reads, giving one row per CDR3 protein. Among approximately 300,000 distinct CDR3 sequences listed, 30% were seen once. Germline-derived CDR1 and CDR2 are SGHAT and FQDESV (reference sequence). The CDR3 length is 13 residues. Deletions cut 1 base from V and 5 bases from J, with 8 bases between. The data were taken from a study of breast tumors, draining lymph nodes, adjacent tissues. Study-level points and caveats: Data fit most tumor T cells coming from lymph node, expanding in tumor.

Sequencing input: axillary lymph node tissue. The TCR was taken from a female donor with breast cancer. Some clones in this sample may be carry-over from other donors' samples. This rearrangement joins TRBV11-1 to TRBJ2-5; D is unresolved. The CDR3: CASSLGFLETQYF. As DNA, the CDR3 is TGTGCCAGCAGCTTAGGGTTTCTGGAGACCCAGTACTTC.